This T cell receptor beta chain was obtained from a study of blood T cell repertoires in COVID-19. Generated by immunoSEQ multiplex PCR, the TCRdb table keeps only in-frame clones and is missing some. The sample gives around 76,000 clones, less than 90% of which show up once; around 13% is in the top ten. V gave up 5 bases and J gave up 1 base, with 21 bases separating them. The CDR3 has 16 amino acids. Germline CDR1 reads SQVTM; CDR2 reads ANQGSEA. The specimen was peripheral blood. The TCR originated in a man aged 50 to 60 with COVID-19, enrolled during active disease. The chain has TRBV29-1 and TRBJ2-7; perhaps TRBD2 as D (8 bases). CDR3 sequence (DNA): TGCAGCGTTCAGGGGACAGCGGGGGAGCCTTCCTACGAGCAGTACTTC. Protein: CSVQGTAGEPSYEQYF.